This T cell receptor (beta chain) stems from a study of T-cell memory formation after mild COVID-19. As regards this clonotype: Its antigen is unknown.

TCRdb analysed the 5' RACE reads with MiXCR anew, one entry per CDR3 protein. The sample lists 120,000 to 150,000 distinct CDR3 sequences; more than 13% were seen once. Overall study results and limits: The study found contracting CD4+ clones mainly in CM and EM and contracting CD8+ clones in EMRA. Pre-infection memory contained some responding clones, which suggested that cross-reactive memory had joined.

The germline CDR1 and CDR2 sequences are SGHRS and YFSETQ. There are 16 residues in the CDR3. Losses at the gene ends were 4 bases for V and 5 bases for J; bases not matched to a gene: 9. The rearrangement uses TRBV5-1 and TRBJ2-5; 12 bases map to TRBD2. The sequence came from an adult woman who had mild COVID-19 (a few samples of this study predate the infection). Cell type and time point are not known. Sequencing used PBMCs or a T cell subset sorted from them (not recorded which). CDR3 in amino acids: CASSGRLAGEEETQYF. CDR3 sequence (DNA): TGCGCCAGCAGCGGGCGACTAGCGGGGGAGGAGGAGACCCAGTACTTC.